The subject of this entry is one TCR beta chain. The source of the sample is a study of blood T cell repertoires in COVID-19. The overall study: Samples of COVID-19 (acute and convalescent) were obtained from the United States, Italy and Spain. T cells, B-cell-depleted T cells, or PBMCs supplied cDNA or gDNA.

Per the study methods: It was from reference gene primer amplification that nucleated cell counts were estimated. The data were produced by immunoSEQ multiplex PCR, yet TCRdb's version contains in-frame clones alone and is incomplete. V, J and clone size reflect that table, while D and trimming were determined from the DNA. The data contain about 150,000 clones, around 89% of them singletons. The CDR3 consists of 15 residues. From germline, CDR1 is SGHAT and CDR2 FQNNGV. Between the trimmed V and J ends, which lost 3 bases and 0 bases, there was a span of 9 bases. This chain links TRBV11-2 with TRBJ1-3, with D maybe TRBD1 (5 bases). Material for sequencing was peripheral blood. This clonotype originated in a man aged 55 to 70 with active or convalescent COVID-19. The DNA for the CDR3 is TGTGCCAGCAGCTTGGCAGGGCACTCTGGAAACACCATATATTTT. This translates into CASSLAGHSGNTIYF.